This entry lists 20 T cell receptor beta chains sequenced from one sample in a study of human T cells and chemical hapten exposure. TCRdb reprocessed the RACE reads with MiXCR, giving one entry per CDR3 protein. This table holds under 120,000 distinct CDR3 sequences, 9.5% to 12% found once. As to time point: patch test 1, 2 weeks after DPC sensitization. Treatment of the sample: therapeutic diphenylcyclopropenone sensitization with weekly scalp DPC. The material sequenced was whole blood, taken in connection with sensitization to the hapten diphenylcyclopropenone (DPC). These receptors came from a woman aged 40 to 50 with alopecia areata. Some clones in this sample may be carry-over from other donors' samples.

This clonotype appeared many times. The rearrangement joins TRBV10-2 to TRBJ2-3; 11 bases agree with TRBD2. Germline V gene data show CDR1 as WSHSY and CDR2 as SAAADI. V was pared by 6 bases and J by 5 bases, with 4 bases of the junction left unmatched. The CDR3 extends over 14 amino acids. CDR3 region: CASRASGRLDTQYF. The DNA of the CDR3 is TGCGCCAGCAGGGCTAGCGGGAGGTTAGATACGCAGTATTTT.

J is TRBJ2-7 and V is TRBV20-1, with D maybe TRBD1 (6 bases). Trimming shortened V by 5 bases and J by 5 bases, and 13 bases separated the two germline ends. This CDR3 has 12 amino acids. Germline assignment: CDR1 DFQATT and CDR2 SNEGSKA (reference sequence). CDR3 in DNA: TGCAGTGCTTACAGGGATTCGAACGAGCAGTACTTC. Residues: CSAYRDSNEQYF.

The CDR3 nucleotides read TGCGCCAGCAGCCAAGAGACTAGCGGGAGGGGCTACGAGCAGTACTTC. This codes for CASSQETSGRGYEQYF. This chain uses TRBV4-3 with TRBJ2-7, with 14 bases fitting TRBD2. V gave up 0 bases and J gave up 3 bases; unmatched junction bases: 1. Looked up from germline, CDR1 is LGHNA and CDR2 is YSLEER. There are 16 residues in the CDR3.

This clonotype was recorded at least ten times. The rearrangement links TRBV5-5 to TRBJ1-1; D call uncertain. The CDR3 spans 11 residues. Germline CDR1 SGHKS, CDR2 YYEKEE (reference sequence). Trimming took off 0 bases at V and 5 bases at J, with 2 bases between the two ends. The CDR3 DNA sequence: TGTGCCAGCAGCTTGGAGACTGAAGCTTTCTTT. Its translation is CASSLETEAFF.

The chain recombines TRBV18 with TRBJ2-7; D call uncertain. Germline values: CDR1 KGHSH, CDR2 LQKENI. This CDR3 is 14 amino acids long. V shed 3 bases and J shed 3 bases, with 12 bases lying between them. CDR3 sequence (DNA): TGTGCCAGCTCACCGGGCCCAAATTACTACGAGCAGTACTTC. Translating gives CASSPGPNYYEQYF.

The CDR3 sequence is CASINEPPGYSGYTF. The CDR3 bases are TGTGCCAGCATCAACGAGCCCCCAGGGTACTCTGGCTACACCTTC. The chain uses TRBV7-9 and TRBJ1-2; D is possibly TRBD1 (5 bases). Trimming shortened V by 7 bases and J by 7 bases, and 22 bases separated the two germline ends. Per germline, CDR1 SEHNR and CDR2 FQNEAQ (reference sequence). The CDR3 runs 15 residues.

This sequence joins TRBV7-2 and TRBJ2-3; D tentatively fits TRBD1 or TRBD2 (6 bases each). V was cut by 5 bases and J by 0 bases, with 15 bases left in between. Germline V lookup: CDR1 SGHTA, CDR2 FQGNSA. The CDR3 has 16 amino acids. DNA of the CDR3: TGTGCCAGCAGCCCGGGGGCCCTCTCTAGCACAGATACGCAGTATTTT. Encoded protein: CASSPGALSSTDTQYF.

The rearrangement joins TRBV5-6 to TRBJ1-1; D is perhaps TRBD1 (6 bases). The germline V and J ends were trimmed by 1 base and 6 bases, with 7 bases remaining between them. This CDR3 spans 12 amino acids. Germline CDR1 SGHDT, CDR2 YYEEEE. CDR3 DNA: TGTGCCAGCAGCTTGACAGGGTCTGAAGCTTTCTTT. It codes for CASSLTGSEAFF.

V usage is TRBV6-5 and J usage is TRBJ1-1, with D unresolved. CDR1 is MNHEY, CDR2 SVGAGI, per germline. With 2 bases removed from V and 1 base from J, the gap between germline ends came to 8 bases. CDR3 length: 14 residues. The CDR3 DNA reads as TGTGCCAGCAGTTACGACGAGAAGAACACTGAAGCTTTCTTT. This translates into CASSYDEKNTEAFF.

This clonotype was observed many times. The chain is built from TRBV2 and TRBJ2-2, with 8 bases that match TRBD1. J lost 4 bases, V lost 7 bases, and 11 bases had no gene match. CDR1 and CDR2 (germline): SNHLY, FYNNEI. The CDR3 consists of 16 residues. The CDR3 sequence is CASIGPQGAVTGELFF. DNA of the CDR3: TGTGCCAGCATAGGGCCGCAGGGGGCTGTCACCGGGGAGCTGTTTTTT.

This clonotype was seen repeatedly, ten times or more. This rearrangement joins TRBV29-1 to TRBJ2-5; 10 bases are shared with TRBD1. Trimming cost V 3 bases and J 4 bases; bases outside gene matches: 2. The CDR3 consists of 13 residues. Germline-derived CDR1 and CDR2 are SQVTM and ANQGSEA. The CDR3 DNA reads as TGCAGCGTTGATAGGACAGGGGGAGAGACCCAGTACTTC. This translates into CSVDRTGGETQYF.

This clonotype was seen ten or more times. The CDR3 loop reads CASSDNTGAKNIQYF. For the CDR3, the DNA is TGTGCCAGCTCAGACAACACGGGGGCCAAAAACATTCAGTACTTC. The rearrangement links TRBV18 to TRBJ2-4, with D tentatively TRBD2 (5 bases). This CDR3 has 15 residues. Germline V gives CDR1 KGHSH, CDR2 LQKENI. Trimming took off 5 bases at V and 1 base at J, with 12 bases between the two ends.

Ten or more counts support this clonotype. The V gene is TRBV29-1, the J gene TRBJ2-5, with D maybe TRBD2 (6 bases). The CDR3 loop spans 13 amino acids. Per the germline V gene, CDR1 is SQVTM and CDR2 is ANQGSEA. The V end lost 8 bases, the J end lost 5 bases, and 18 bases lay between the germline ends. The CDR3 nucleotides are TGCAGCCTCCGGGGGTTGGTGATGGAGACCCAGTACTTC. It encodes CSLRGLVMETQYF.

This clonotype has only a few counts. The chain couples TRBV6-2 or TRBV6-3 to TRBJ2-1; tentative D call: TRBD1 (6 bases). CDR3 length equals 12 residues. The V end lost 3 bases, the J end lost 13 bases, and 13 bases lay between the germline ends. Germline CDR1 MNHEY, CDR2 SVGEGT. The CDR3 DNA reads TGTGCCAGCAGTTATAGGGGGACATATCAGTTCTTC. Amino acid sequence: CASSYRGTYQFF.

The table lists this clonotype with many counts. The V call is TRBV27, the J call TRBJ2-1; 12 bases match TRBD2. Germline assignment: CDR1 MNHEY and CDR2 SMNVEV (reference sequence). With V trimmed by 3 bases and J by 6 bases, 6 bases remained unmatched. CDR3 length: 16 amino acids. The chain's CDR3 is CASSFFLAGGPNEQFF. The CDR3 nucleotides are TGTGCCAGCAGTTTTTTCCTAGCGGGGGGGCCCAATGAGCAGTTCTTC.

The V gene is TRBV6-2 or TRBV6-3, the J gene TRBJ2-1; 9 bases line up with TRBD2. CDR3 length equals 15 residues. The V gene end was trimmed by 6 bases and the J gene end by 8 bases; junction bases not matched to a gene: 11. CDR1 MNHEY and CDR2 SVGEGT come from the germline V gene. The DNA of the CDR3 is TGTGCCAGCAGACACCCGCGGGGGGGACTTGATGAGCAGTTCTTC. Amino acids: CASRHPRGGLDEQFF.

The chain recombines TRBV10-3 with TRBJ1-1; no definite D call. CDR1 ENHRY and CDR2 SYGVKD come from the germline V gene. Trimming pared 1 base from V and 1 base from J, leaving 7 bases between. The CDR3 spans 14 residues. The CDR3 DNA reads as TGTGCCATCAGTGAGTTAGCCGCGAACACTGAAGCTTTCTTT. Amino acids: CAISELAANTEAFF.

The chain employs TRBV27 and TRBJ2-7; D is undetermined. The CDR3 sequence is 14 residues long. V was clipped by 4 bases and J by 0 bases, with 10 bases between them. Germline CDR1 is MNHEY and CDR2 is SMNVEV (reference sequence). The CDR3 DNA is TGTGCCAGCAGTTCAGCCAGGCCCTCCTACGAGCAGTACTTC. Translated: CASSSARPSYEQYF.

This clonotype was seen a few times. J is TRBJ2-7 and V is TRBV7-2; 8 positions agree with TRBD2. V was pared by 2 bases and J by 2 bases, with 5 bases of the junction left unmatched. The germline CDR1 and CDR2 sequences are SGHTA and FQGNSA. The CDR3 is made up of 15 amino acids. The CDR3 bases are TGTGCCAGCAGCTTAAACGCGGGGGGCACCTACGAGCAGTACTTC. This sequence encodes CASSLNAGGTYEQYF.

This clonotype was seen at least ten times. The J gene is TRBJ2-7, the V gene TRBV30; TRBD1 agrees at 7 bases. This CDR3 region has 12 residues. Germline CDR1 reads GTSNPN; CDR2 reads SVGIG (reference sequence). The V gene end was trimmed by 3 bases and the J gene end by 3 bases; junction bases not matched to a gene: 2. In DNA, the CDR3 is TGTGCCTGGAGAGGGGGCGGCTACGAGCAGTACTTC. This translates into CAWRGGGYEQYF.